Below, one T cell receptor beta chain is given with its context. The antigen it binds to is not known. The input lacks base qualities; no much larger clone sits a single base away. The germline V gene sets CDR1 to MNHEY and CDR2 to SVGEGT. The CDR3 goes from the cysteine to the phenylalanine over 14 residues. The DNA shown is the 42-base CDR3, in frame from base 1. V loses 7 bases, J loses 5 bases, and the germline ends lie 12 bases apart. The sample is drawn from a study of early T cells in non-severe SARS-CoV-2 infection (dated by TCRdb to 2020 to 2023). About the investigation overall: Because TCR sequencing was done on bulk RNA from unsorted whole blood, the alpha and beta chains could not be paired.

Findings and caveats that apply to the study as a whole: VDJdb matching was skewed toward anti-spike CD8 responses, so virus-specific expansions were likely underestimated and private and CD4 specificities were missed.

The study was a case-control design nested within a healthcare worker cohort in London, UK, with weekly nasopharyngeal swab PCR tests and blood sampling. Healthcare workers were recruited during the week of the UK lockdown, between 23 and 31 March 2020, and followed weekly for up to about 15 weeks. Library generation was performed with 5' RACE. TCRdb names NextSeq 500 as the instrument used. The TCR library protocol attached unique molecular identifiers to individual cDNA molecules to correct for sequencing error and PCR bias. Both TCR alpha and beta chains were sequenced, and tight co-correlation was observed between alpha and beta sequence abundances in each sample. As for the original processing: Decombinator V4 was used to perform V gene, J gene and CDR3 annotation of TCR sequences. Expanded TCRs were defined as changing significantly between any two time points under a Poisson model with p below 0.0001. TCR abundances were normalised to the total number of TCRs sequenced per sample and were expressed as counts per million. MAIT TCRs were defined by TRAV1-2 paired with TRAJ12, TRAJ20 or TRAJ33, and iNKT TCRs by TRAV10 paired with TRAJ18. VDJdb, accessed 1 November 2021, was searched for CMV, EBV and SARS-CoV-2 annotated TCRs, excluding TCRs annotated for multiple antigens. In TCRdb, the public reads were trimmed at Q25 with fastp and aligned with MiXCR, with productive beta chains retained. Records with the same CDR3 protein are collapsed into one entry carrying the most frequent genes and DNA. The V and J calls here are based on TCRdb, not the publication. For this sample there are some 52,000 distinct CDR3 sequences; just over 8% appear just once. Roughly 9.9% of the sample rests with the top ten.

The chain was built from TRBV6-2 or TRBV6-3 and TRBJ1-6; matching of 6 bases hints at TRBD1 as the D gene. The sequenced sample consisted of whole blood. The TCR sequence derives from an adult who was a healthcare worker with PCR-confirmed SARS-CoV-2 infection or an uninfected control (not recorded which). CDR3 protein: CASNQQGNNSPLHF. The DNA reads TGTGCCAGCAACCAACAGGGAAATAATTCACCCCTCCACTTT.